The source of this T cell receptor (beta chain) is a study of cytomegalovirus exposure and HLA in healthy donors. Study at large: Among a few hundred genotyped donors, more than 65% fell in the Caucasian-associated ancestry cluster.

Primers for the PCR totalled 60 Vbeta and 13 Jbeta. Repertoires were generated with immunoSEQ multiplex PCR, while TCRdb's copy carries only in-frame clones and drops some. The table lists about 190,000 clones, more than 75% of them singletons. CDR1 is LGHNA, CDR2 YNFKEQ, per germline. The CDR3 spans 16 residues. Trimming took off 1 base at V and 0 bases at J, with 10 bases between the two ends. The chain joins TRBV4-2 to TRBJ2-1; D uncertain. The sequence was obtained from a woman aged 18-29 years in good health and CMV-seronegative. The specimen sequenced was PBMCs. The CDR3 loop is CASSQGHGASYNEQFF. The CDR3 coding sequence is TGTGCCAGCAGCCAAGGCCACGGAGCCTCCTACAATGAGCAGTTCTTC.